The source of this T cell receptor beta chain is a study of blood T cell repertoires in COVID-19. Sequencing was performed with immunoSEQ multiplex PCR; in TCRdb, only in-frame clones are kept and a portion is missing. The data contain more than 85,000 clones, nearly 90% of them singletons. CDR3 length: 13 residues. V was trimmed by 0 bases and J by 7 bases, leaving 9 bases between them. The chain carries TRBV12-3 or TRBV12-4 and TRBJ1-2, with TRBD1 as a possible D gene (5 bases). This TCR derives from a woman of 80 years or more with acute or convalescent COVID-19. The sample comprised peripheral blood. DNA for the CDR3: TGTGCCAGCAGTTTAGCGGAGCAGGGTGGCTACACCTTC. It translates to CASSLAEQGGYTF.